The entry below describes one T cell receptor beta chain. Assay: immunoSEQ multiplex PCR; the TCRdb copy retains only in-frame clones and omits some. Of 55,000 to 70,000 clones in the sample, roughly 80% are singletons; the top ten hold approximately 3%. These data originate in a study of blood T cell repertoires in COVID-19. This CDR3 has 13 residues. With 6 bases removed from V and 8 bases from J, the gap between germline ends came to 13 bases. The TCR was taken from a man aged 55 to 70 with acute or convalescent COVID-19. The genes are TRBV12-3 or TRBV12-4 and TRBJ1-4; tentative D call: TRBD1 (5 bases). The sequencing sample was made of peripheral blood. The CDR3 region is CASRGLPEEKLFF. The CDR3 nucleotides read TGTGCCAGCAGGGGACTTCCCGAGGAAAAACTGTTTTTT.